The clone carrying this T cell receptor (beta chain) occurred a few times. This sample stems from a study of cytotoxic CD8 clonotypes in ibrutinib-treated CLL. In germline, CDR1 is SGHNT, CDR2 YYREEE (reference sequence). The CDR3 has 13 residues. The V end was cut by 4 bases, the J end by 1 base, with 8 bases between. Assay used: immunoSEQ multiplex PCR; TCRdb lists only in-frame clones, some missing. The data show about 160,000 clones, 70% to 85% seen once. The receptor comes from a human donor with chronic lymphocytic leukemia. The chain has TRBV5-4 and TRBJ1-2; D perhaps matches TRBD1 (5 bases). The sequenced sample was PBMCs, obtained after 12 months of ibrutinib treatment. As DNA, the CDR3 is TGTGCCAGCAGCCCCGACAGTAACTATGGCTACACCTTC. This translates into CASSPDSNYGYTF.